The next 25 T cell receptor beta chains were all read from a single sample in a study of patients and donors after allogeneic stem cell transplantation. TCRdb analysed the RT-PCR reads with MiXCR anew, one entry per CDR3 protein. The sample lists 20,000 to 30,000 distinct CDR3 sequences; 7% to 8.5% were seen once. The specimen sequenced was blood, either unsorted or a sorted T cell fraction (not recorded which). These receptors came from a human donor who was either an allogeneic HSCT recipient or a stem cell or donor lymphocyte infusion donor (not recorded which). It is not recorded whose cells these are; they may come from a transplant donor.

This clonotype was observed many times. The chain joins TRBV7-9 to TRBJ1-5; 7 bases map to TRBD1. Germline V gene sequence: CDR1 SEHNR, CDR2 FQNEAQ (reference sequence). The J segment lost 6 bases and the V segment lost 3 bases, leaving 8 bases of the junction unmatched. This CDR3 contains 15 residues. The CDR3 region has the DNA TGTGCCAGCAGCTTCGATGGACAGGCGGGTCAGCCCCAGCATTTT. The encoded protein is CASSFDGQAGQPQHF.

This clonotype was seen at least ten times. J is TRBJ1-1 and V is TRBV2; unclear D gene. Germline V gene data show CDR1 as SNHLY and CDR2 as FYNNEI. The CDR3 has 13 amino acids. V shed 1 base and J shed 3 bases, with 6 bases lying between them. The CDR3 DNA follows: TGTGCCAGCAGTGAAGAGGGTGACACTGAAGCTTTCTTT. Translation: CASSEEGDTEAFF. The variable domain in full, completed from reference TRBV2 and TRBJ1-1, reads EPEVTQTPSHQVTQMGQEVILRCVPISNHLYFYWYRQILGQKVEFLVSFYNNEISEKSEIFDDQFSVERPDGSNFTLKIRSTKLEDSAMYFCASSEEGDTEAFFGQGTRLTVV.

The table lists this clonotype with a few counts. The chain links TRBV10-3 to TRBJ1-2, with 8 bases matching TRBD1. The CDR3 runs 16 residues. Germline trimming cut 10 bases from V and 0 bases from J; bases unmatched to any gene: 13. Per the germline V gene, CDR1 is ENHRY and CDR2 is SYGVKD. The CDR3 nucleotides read TGTGCCACCTCCAGGGGGCCCCCAGACTCTAACTATGGCTACACCTTC. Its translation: CATSRGPPDSNYGYTF.

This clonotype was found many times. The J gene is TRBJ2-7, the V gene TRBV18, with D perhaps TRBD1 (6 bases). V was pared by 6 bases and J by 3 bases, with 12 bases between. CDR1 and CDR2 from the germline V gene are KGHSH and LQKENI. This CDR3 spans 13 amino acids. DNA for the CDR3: TGTGCCAGCTCGAGGGGGATCTTCTACGAGCAGTACTTC. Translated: CASSRGIFYEQYF. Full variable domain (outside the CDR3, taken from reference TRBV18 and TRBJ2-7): NAGVMQNPRHLVRRRGQEARLRCSPMKGHSHVYWYRQLPEEGLKFMVYLQKENIIDESGMPKERFSAEFPKEGPSILRIQQVVRGDSAAYFCASSRGIFYEQYFGPGTRLTVT.

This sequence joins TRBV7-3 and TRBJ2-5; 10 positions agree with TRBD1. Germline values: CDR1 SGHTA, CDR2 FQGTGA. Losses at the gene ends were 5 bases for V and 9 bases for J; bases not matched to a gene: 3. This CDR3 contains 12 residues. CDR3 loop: CASSETGGPQYF. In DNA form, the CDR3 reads TGTGCCAGCAGCGAGACAGGGGGCCCCCAGTACTTC.

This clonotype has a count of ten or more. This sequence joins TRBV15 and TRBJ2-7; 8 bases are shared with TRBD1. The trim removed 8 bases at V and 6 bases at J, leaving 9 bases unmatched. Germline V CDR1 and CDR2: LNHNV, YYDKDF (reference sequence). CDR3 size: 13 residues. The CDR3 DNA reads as TGTGCCACCCGATCCGGACAGGGACGCGAGCAGTACTTC. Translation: CATRSGQGREQYF.

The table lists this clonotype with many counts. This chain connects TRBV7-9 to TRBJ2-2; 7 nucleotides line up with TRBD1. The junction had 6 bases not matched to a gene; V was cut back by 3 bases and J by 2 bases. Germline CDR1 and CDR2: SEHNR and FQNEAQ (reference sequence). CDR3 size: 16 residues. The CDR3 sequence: CASSFPGQRNTGELFF. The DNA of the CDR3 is TGTGCCAGCAGCTTTCCGGGACAGCGAAACACCGGGGAGCTGTTTTTT.

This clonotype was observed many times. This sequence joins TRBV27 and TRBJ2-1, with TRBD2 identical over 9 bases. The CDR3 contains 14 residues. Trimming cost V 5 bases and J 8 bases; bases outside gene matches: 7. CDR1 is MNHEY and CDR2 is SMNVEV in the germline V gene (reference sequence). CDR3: CASSPWTSEDEQFF. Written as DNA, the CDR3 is TGTGCCAGCAGTCCCTGGACTAGCGAGGATGAGCAGTTCTTC.

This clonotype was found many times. Here the CDR3 reads CATSSNAYNEQFF. DNA for the CDR3: TGTGCCACCAGCTCTAATGCCTACAATGAGCAGTTCTTC. The rearrangement links TRBV15 to TRBJ2-1; D is undetermined. The CDR3 is 13 amino acids. Per the germline V gene, CDR1 is LNHNV and CDR2 is YYDKDF (reference sequence). The ends were cut back, 5 bases at V and 2 bases at J, with 7 bases in the middle.

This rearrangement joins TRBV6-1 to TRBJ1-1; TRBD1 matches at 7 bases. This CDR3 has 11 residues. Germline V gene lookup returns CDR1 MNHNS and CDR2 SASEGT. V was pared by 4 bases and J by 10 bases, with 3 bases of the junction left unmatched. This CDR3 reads CASSVNRGAFF. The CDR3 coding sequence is TGTGCCAGCAGTGTAAACAGGGGAGCTTTCTTT.

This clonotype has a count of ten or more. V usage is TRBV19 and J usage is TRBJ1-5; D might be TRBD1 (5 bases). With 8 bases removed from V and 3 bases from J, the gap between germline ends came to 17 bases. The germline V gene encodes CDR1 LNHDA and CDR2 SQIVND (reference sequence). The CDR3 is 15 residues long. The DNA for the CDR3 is TGTGCCAGTTCGCCCCCGGGACGGGTCAATCAGCCCCAGCATTTT. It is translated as CASSPPGRVNQPQHF.

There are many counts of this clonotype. The CDR3: CASSLGAGGPDQPQHF. For the CDR3, the DNA is TGTGCCAGCAGTTTGGGCGCAGGGGGCCCCGATCAGCCCCAGCATTTT. The chain recombines TRBV28 with TRBJ1-5, with 8 nucleotides matching TRBD1. Germline assignment: CDR1 MDHEN and CDR2 SYDVKM. J gave up 5 bases and V 3 bases, and 9 bases lay outside the gene matches. The CDR3 consists of 16 residues. The whole variable domain, remainder taken from reference TRBV28 and TRBJ1-5, is DVKVTQSSRYLVKRTGEKVFLECVQDMDHENMFWYRQDPGLGLRLIYFSYDVKMKEKGDIPEGYSVSREKKERFSLILESASTNQTSMYLCASSLGAGGPDQPQHFGDGTRLSIL.

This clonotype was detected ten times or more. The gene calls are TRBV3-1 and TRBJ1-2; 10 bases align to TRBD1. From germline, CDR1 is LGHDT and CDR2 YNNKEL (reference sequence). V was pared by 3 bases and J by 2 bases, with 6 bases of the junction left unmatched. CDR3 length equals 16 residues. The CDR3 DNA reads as TGTGCCAGCAGCCATTCCTGGGACAGGGGAAACTATGGCTACACCTTC. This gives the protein CASSHSWDRGNYGYTF.

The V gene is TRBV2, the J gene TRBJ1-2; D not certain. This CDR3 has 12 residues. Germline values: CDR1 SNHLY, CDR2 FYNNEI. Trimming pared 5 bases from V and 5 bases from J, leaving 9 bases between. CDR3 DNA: TGTGCCAGCAGTCCTACAGCTTATGGCTACACCTTC. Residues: CASSPTAYGYTF.

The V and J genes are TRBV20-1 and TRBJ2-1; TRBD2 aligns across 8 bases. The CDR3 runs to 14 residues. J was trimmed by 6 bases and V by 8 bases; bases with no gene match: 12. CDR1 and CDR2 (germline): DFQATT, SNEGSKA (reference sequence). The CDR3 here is CSLPGGEGPNEQFF. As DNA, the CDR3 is TGCAGTCTTCCGGGAGGGGAGGGTCCCAATGAGCAGTTCTTC.

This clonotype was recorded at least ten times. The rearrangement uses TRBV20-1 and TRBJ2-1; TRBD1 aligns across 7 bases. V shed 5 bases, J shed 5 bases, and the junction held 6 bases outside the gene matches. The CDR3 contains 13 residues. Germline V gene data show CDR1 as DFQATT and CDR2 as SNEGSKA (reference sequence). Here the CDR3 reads CSASGTANNEQFF. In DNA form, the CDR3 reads TGCAGTGCTTCCGGGACAGCCAACAATGAGCAGTTCTTC.

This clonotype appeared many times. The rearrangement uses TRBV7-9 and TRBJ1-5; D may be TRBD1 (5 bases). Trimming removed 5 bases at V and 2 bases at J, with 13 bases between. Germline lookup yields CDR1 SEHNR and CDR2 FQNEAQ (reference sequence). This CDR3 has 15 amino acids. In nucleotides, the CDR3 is TGTGCCAGCAGCCCCGGGGCAGGTCGCAATCAGCCCCAGCATTTT. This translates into CASSPGAGRNQPQHF.

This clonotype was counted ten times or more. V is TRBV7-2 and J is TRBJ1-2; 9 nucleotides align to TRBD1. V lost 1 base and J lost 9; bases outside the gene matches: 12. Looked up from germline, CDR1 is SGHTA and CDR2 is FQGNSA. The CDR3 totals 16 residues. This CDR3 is CASSLGSGQGLLRYTF. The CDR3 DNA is TGTGCCAGCAGCTTAGGATCGGGACAGGGCCTTTTACGCTACACCTTC. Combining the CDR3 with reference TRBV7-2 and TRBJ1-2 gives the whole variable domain GAGVSQSPSNKVTEKGKDVELRCDPISGHTALYWYRQSLGQGLEFLIYFQGNSAPDKSGLPSDRFSAERTGGSVSTLTIQRTQQEDSAVYLCASSLGSGQGLLRYTFGSGTRLTVV.

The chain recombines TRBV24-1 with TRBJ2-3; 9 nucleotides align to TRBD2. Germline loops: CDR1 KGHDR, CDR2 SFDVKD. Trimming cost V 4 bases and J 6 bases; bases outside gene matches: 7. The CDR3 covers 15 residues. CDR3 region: CATSEWTSEGDTQYF. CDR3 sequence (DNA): TGTGCCACCAGTGAGTGGACTAGCGAGGGTGATACGCAGTATTTT.

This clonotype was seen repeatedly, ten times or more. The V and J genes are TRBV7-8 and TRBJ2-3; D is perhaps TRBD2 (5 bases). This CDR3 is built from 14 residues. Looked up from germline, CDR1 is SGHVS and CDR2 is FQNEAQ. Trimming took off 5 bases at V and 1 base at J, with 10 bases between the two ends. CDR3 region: CASSPYSGTDTQYF. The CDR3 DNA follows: TGTGCCAGCAGCCCATATAGCGGCACAGATACGCAGTATTTT.

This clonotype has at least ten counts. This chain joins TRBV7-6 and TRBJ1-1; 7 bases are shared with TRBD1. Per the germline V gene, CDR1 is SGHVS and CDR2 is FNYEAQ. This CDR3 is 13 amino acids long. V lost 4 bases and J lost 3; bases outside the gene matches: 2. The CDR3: CASSSGQDTEAFF. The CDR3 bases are TGTGCCAGCAGCTCTGGACAGGACACTGAAGCTTTCTTT.

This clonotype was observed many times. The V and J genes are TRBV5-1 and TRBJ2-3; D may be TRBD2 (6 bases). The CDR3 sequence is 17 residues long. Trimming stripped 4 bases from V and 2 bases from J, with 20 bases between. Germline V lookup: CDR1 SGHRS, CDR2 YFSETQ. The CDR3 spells CASSRTVSGALTDTQYF. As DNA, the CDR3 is TGCGCCAGCAGCCGGACGGTTAGCGGAGCACTCACAGATACGCAGTATTTT.

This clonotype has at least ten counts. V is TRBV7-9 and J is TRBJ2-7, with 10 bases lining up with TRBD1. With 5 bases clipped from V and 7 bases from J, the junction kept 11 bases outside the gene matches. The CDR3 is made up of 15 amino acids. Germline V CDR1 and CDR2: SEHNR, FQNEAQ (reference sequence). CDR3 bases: TGTGCCAGCAGCCCGCCCGGGACAGGGGTTCCGGAGCAGTACTTC. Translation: CASSPPGTGVPEQYF. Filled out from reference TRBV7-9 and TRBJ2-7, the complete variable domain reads DTGVSQNPRHKITKRGQNVTFRCDPISEHNRLYWYRQTLGQGPEFLTYFQNEAQLEKSRLLSDRFSAERPKGSFSTLEIQRTEQGDSAMYLCASSPPGTGVPEQYFGPGTRLTVT.

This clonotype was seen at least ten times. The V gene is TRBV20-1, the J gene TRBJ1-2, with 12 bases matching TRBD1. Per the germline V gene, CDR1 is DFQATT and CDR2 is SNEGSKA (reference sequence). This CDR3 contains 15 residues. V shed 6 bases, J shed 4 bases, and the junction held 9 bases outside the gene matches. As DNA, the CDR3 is TGCAGTGCCACGCCGGGACAGGGGGCATCCTATGGCTACACCTTC. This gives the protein CSATPGQGASYGYTF.

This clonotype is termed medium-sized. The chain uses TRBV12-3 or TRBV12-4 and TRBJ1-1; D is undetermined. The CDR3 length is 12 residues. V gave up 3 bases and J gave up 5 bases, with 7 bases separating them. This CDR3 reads CASSFPRTEAFF. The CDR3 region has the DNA TGTGCCAGCAGTTTTCCGAGGACTGAAGCTTTCTTT.